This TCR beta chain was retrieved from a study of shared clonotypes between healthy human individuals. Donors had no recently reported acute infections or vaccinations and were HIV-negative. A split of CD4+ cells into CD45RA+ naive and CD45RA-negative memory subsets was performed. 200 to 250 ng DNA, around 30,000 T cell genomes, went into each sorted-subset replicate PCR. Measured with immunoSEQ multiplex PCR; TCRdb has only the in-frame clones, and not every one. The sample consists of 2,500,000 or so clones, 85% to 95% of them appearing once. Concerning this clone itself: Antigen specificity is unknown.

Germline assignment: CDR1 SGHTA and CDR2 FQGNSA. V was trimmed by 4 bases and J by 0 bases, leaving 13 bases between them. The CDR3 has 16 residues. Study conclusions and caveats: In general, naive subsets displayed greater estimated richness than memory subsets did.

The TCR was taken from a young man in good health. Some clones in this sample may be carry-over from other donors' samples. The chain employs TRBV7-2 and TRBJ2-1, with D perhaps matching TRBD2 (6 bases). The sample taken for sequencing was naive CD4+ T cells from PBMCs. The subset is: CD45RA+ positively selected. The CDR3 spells CASSSSGTRSYNEQFF. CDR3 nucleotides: TGTGCCAGCAGCTCCTCCGGGACTCGCTCCTACAATGAGCAGTTCTTC.